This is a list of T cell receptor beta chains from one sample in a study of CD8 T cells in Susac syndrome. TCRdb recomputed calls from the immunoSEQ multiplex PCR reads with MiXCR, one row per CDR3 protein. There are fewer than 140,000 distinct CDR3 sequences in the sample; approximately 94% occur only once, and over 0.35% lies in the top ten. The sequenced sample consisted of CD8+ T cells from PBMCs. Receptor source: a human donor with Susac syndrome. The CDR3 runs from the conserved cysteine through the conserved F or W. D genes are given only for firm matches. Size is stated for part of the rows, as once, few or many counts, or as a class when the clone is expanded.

TGTGCCAGCAGTTCTGACTCCACCGGGGAGCTGTTTTTT	CASSSDSTGELFF	NA	TRBV6-5	TRBJ2-2	NA
TGTGCCAGCAGCCAAACTCCGAGCGGGTCAGGCGATACGCAGTATTTT	CASSQTPSGSGDTQYF	NA	TRBV3-1	TRBJ2-3	NA
TGTGCCAGTAGTCCACAGGTGAACACTGAAGCTTTCTTT	CASSPQVNTEAFF	NA	TRBV19	TRBJ1-1	NA
TGTGCCAGCAGCGCGTGGGAGGGAGATACGCAGTATTTT	CASSAWEGDTQYF	TRBD2	TRBV9	TRBJ2-3	NA
TGCGCCAGCAGCTTGGGGACTAGCAGGTACGAGCAGTACTTC	CASSLGTSRYEQYF	TRBD2	TRBV5-1	TRBJ2-7	NA
TGTGCCAGCAGCGCCACCGAGTCGGGTCGAGAAAAACTGTTTTTT	CASSATESGREKLFF	NA	TRBV9	TRBJ1-4	NA
TGTGCCAGCAGCTTCAGGGGGTCAGGGAGAGGCTACACCTTC	CASSFRGSGRGYTF	TRBD1	TRBV5-6	TRBJ1-2	NA
TGTGCCAGCAGCTTGGGGGACACTCGGTCCTATAATTCACCCCTCCACTTT	CASSLGDTRSYNSPLHF	NA	TRBV7-9	TRBJ1-6	NA
TGTGCCAGCAGCTCAAACCCCGACACAACGCCTCATTTT	CASSSNPDTTPHF	NA	TRBV13	TRBJ1-4	NA
TGTGCCAGCAGTTGGGGGACAACCTACGAGCAGTACTTC	CASSWGTTYEQYF	NA	TRBV12-3/TRBV12-4	TRBJ2-7	NA
TGTGCCAGCAGCGTAGCCAGGAGCAATGAGCAGTTCTTC	CASSVARSNEQFF	NA	TRBV9	TRBJ2-1	NA
TGTGCCAGCAGTTACAACGGCGCTGAGCAGTACTTC	CASSYNGAEQYF	NA	TRBV6-2/TRBV6-3	TRBJ2-7	NA
TGCGCCAGCAGCTTGGAAGGGGGGACGACGGAGACCCAGTACTTC	CASSLEGGTTETQYF	NA	TRBV5-1	TRBJ2-5	NA
TGCAGCGTTGAAAGAGACACGCCTCACGAGCAGTACTTC	CSVERDTPHEQYF	NA	TRBV29-1	TRBJ2-7	NA
TGTGCCAGCAGCCCCACGCCCGGCCGGGACGAGCAGTACTTC	CASSPTPGRDEQYF	NA	TRBV7-6	TRBJ2-7	once
TGCAGCGTCATAGAGCCTTCCGGGACGGCGCCTCCGAATGAGCAGTTCTTC	CSVIEPSGTAPPNEQFF	NA	TRBV29-1	TRBJ2-1	NA
TGCGCCAGCAGCTTGGTGCCGGCCAATGAGCAGTTCTTC	CASSLVPANEQFF	NA	TRBV5-1	TRBJ2-1	NA
TGTGCCAGCAGACGCGGCCCAGGACCCTACGAGCAGTACTTC	CASRRGPGPYEQYF	NA	TRBV5-6	TRBJ2-7	NA
TGTGCCAGCAGTGAGTTTGTGGAAGAGACCCAGTACTTC	CASSEFVEETQYF	NA	TRBV25-1	TRBJ2-5	NA
TGTGCCAGCAGTGAACGTTTTGGAGACACCATATATTTT	CASSERFGDTIYF	NA	TRBV25-1	TRBJ1-3	NA
TGTGCCAGCAGCGTAGGAAAGGATTTTAACTATGGCTACACCTTC	CASSVGKDFNYGYTF	NA	TRBV9	TRBJ1-2	NA
TGTGCCACCGGGGGGCAGTTGGGGGTCGTCACTGAAGCTTTCTTT	CATGGQLGVVTEAFF	NA	TRBV15	TRBJ1-1	NA
TGTGCCAGCAGCTTTACCAGGGGAAACATTCAGTACTTC	CASSFTRGNIQYF	NA	TRBV7-8	TRBJ2-4	few
TGTGCCAGCAAGGGACTAGCGATGGGGCAGTTCTTC	CASKGLAMGQFF	TRBD2	TRBV14	TRBJ2-1	NA